The 2 T cell receptor beta chains reported below all come from one sample, sequenced in a study of identical twins. TCRdb reprocessed the 5' RACE reads via MiXCR and lists one record per CDR3 protein. Among 460,000 or so distinct CDR3 sequences, 12% to 15% were seen once, and the ten largest hold around 0.52%. This same sample was also part of a study on yellow fever vaccine responses in identical twins.

Material: CD4+ T cells sorted from blood. The receptor set was obtained from a woman between 18 and 29 years old in good health.

This clonotype was seen a handful of times. The V and J genes are TRBV12-3 or TRBV12-4 and TRBJ2-7, with 9 bases identical to TRBD1. V shed 8 bases and J 2 bases; nucleotides not matched to a gene: 4. The CDR3 runs to 13 residues. The CDR3 DNA reads TGTGCCAGCTGCCGGGACAGGGCCTACGAGCAGTACTTC. This sequence encodes CASCRDRAYEQYF.

The chain uses TRBV7-2 and TRBJ2-7, with D tentatively TRBD1 (6 bases). This CDR3 spans 16 amino acids. Trimming stripped 4 bases from V and 0 bases from J, with 16 bases between. CDR1 SGHTA and CDR2 FQGNSA come from the germline V gene. CDR3 sequence reads: CASSSVRDINSYEQYF. The CDR3 DNA reads TGTGCCAGCAGCTCCGTTAGGGACATAAACTCCTACGAGCAGTACTTC.